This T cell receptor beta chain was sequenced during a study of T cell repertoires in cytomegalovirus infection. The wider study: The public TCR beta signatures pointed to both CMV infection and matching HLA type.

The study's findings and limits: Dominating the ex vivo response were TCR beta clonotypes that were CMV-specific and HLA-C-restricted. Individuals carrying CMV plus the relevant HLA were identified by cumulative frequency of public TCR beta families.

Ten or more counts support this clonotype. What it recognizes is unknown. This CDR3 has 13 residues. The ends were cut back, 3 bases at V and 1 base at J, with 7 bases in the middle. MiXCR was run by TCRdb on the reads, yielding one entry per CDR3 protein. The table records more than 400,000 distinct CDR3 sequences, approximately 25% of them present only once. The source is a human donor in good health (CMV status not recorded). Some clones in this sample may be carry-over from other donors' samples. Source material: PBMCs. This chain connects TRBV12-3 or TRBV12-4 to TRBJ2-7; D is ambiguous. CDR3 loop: CASSLSQSYEQYF. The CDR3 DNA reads TGTGCCAGCAGTTTGTCCCAATCCTACGAGCAGTACTTC.